Detailed here is one TCR beta chain. The antigen is not known. The data were produced by immunoSEQ multiplex PCR, yet TCRdb's version contains in-frame clones alone and is incomplete. This table has over 150,000 clones, roughly nine tenths appearing once. These data originate in a study of T cell responses to AZD1222 COVID-19 vaccine. General study results and limits: Seropositive at baseline were only a handful of AZD1222 recipients. Possibly, clonal diversity was underestimated; donors were largely white British and included more females. Repertoire sampling was restricted to post-peak T cell response timepoints.

Here the sequenced sample was peripheral blood, taken 28 days after the second AZD1222 dose. This TCR was sampled from an adult who received the AZD1222 COVID-19 vaccine.

As DNA, the CDR3 is TGTGCCACCAGCAGAGGGGGGGGACCCTACGAGCAGTACTTC. Amino acid sequence: CATSRGGGPYEQYF. The chain carries TRBV15 and TRBJ2-7; 7 nucleotides line up with TRBD2. V lost 1 base, J lost 2 bases, and 2 bases stayed unmatched. The CDR3 contains 14 residues. Germline loops: CDR1 LNHNV, CDR2 YYDKDF (reference sequence).